These 16 T cell receptor beta chains originate from one sample sequenced in a study of blood T cell repertoires in COVID-19. Using immunoSEQ multiplex PCR, the repertoire was profiled, and TCRdb retains in-frame clones only, with some absent. The sample lists hundreds of thousands of clones; almost 90% were seen once. What was sequenced was PBMCs or T cells enriched from blood (not recorded which). The source is a woman between 18 and 29 years old with acute COVID-19.

This sequence joins TRBV19 and TRBJ2-3, with 10 bases identical to TRBD2. In germline, CDR1 is LNHDA, CDR2 SQIVND (reference sequence). V lost 10 bases to trimming and J lost 4 bases; unmatched junction nucleotides: 14. The CDR3 has 16 residues. CDR3 sequence reads: CATGRASGRSPDTQYF. For the CDR3, the DNA is TGTGCCACCGGGAGGGCTAGCGGGAGATCCCCAGATACGCAGTATTTT.

The chain recombines TRBV4-1 with TRBJ1-2; TRBD1 agrees at 7 bases. V lost 0 bases, J lost 3 bases, and 1 base stayed unmatched. The CDR3 length is 14 residues. Per the germline V gene, CDR1 is MGHRA and CDR2 is YSYEKL. CDR3 residues: CASSQEDRDYGYTF. For the CDR3, the DNA is TGCGCCAGCAGCCAAGAAGACAGGGACTATGGCTACACCTTC.

The genes are TRBV28 and TRBJ1-1, with D unresolved. Trimming removed 4 bases at V and 1 base at J, with 16 bases between. Germline V gives CDR1 MDHEN, CDR2 SYDVKM. This CDR3 comprises 16 residues. The CDR3 region has the DNA TGTGCCAGCAGTTCTCACGTGGGAGGGAGGAACACTGAAGCTTTCTTT. This codes for CASSSHVGGRNTEAFF.

The chain joins TRBV11-2 to TRBJ2-2, with D tentatively TRBD2 (5 bases). The CDR3 has 16 amino acids. Trimming removed 4 bases from V and 5 bases from J, with 17 bases in between. Germline lookup yields CDR1 SGHAT and CDR2 FQNNGV. The CDR3 is CASSSGEGIGTGELFF. The CDR3 DNA follows: TGTGCCAGCAGCTCCGGGGAAGGGATAGGAACCGGGGAGCTGTTTTTT.

This chain links TRBV18 with TRBJ1-2, with 8 bases lining up with TRBD1. Germline lookup yields CDR1 KGHSH and CDR2 LQKENI. CDR3 length equals 14 residues. Trimming cost V 3 bases and J 4 bases; bases outside gene matches: 4. Here the CDR3 reads CASSPRTGFYGYTF. DNA of the CDR3: TGTGCCAGCTCACCGCGGACAGGGTTCTATGGCTACACCTTC.

The CDR3 is CASSYKTSVLGELFF. The CDR3 DNA is TGTGCCAGCAGTTACAAGACTAGCGTCCTCGGGGAGCTGTTTTTT. The rearrangement joins TRBV6-5 to TRBJ2-2; 8 bases are a match to TRBD2. With 2 bases clipped from V and 7 bases from J, the junction kept 6 bases outside the gene matches. The CDR3 contains 15 residues. The germline CDR1 and CDR2 sequences are MNHEY and SVGAGI.

This sequence joins TRBV9 and TRBJ2-3; perhaps TRBD2 as D (7 bases). V lost 0 bases, J lost 8 bases, and 16 bases lay in between. This CDR3 has 15 residues. The germline V gene has CDR1 SGDLS and CDR2 YYNGEE. The CDR3 sequence is CASSVEWQGRATQYF. CDR3 in DNA: TGTGCCAGCAGCGTAGAGTGGCAGGGGAGGGCTACGCAGTATTTT.

This chain joins TRBV18 and TRBJ2-7; 13 bases line up with TRBD2. The V segment lost 3 bases and the J segment 6 bases; nucleotides outside the gene matches: 14. Germline V lookup: CDR1 KGHSH, CDR2 LQKENI. This CDR3 comprises 18 residues. Here the CDR3 DNA reads TGTGCCAGCTCACCCACCACTCTATCCGGGACTAGCGGGACCGAGCAGTACTTC. As protein: CASSPTTLSGTSGTEQYF. Complete variable domain (other parts from reference TRBV18 and TRBJ2-7): NAGVMQNPRHLVRRRGQEARLRCSPMKGHSHVYWYRQLPEEGLKFMVYLQKENIIDESGMPKERFSAEFPKEGPSILRIQQVVRGDSAAYFCASSPTTLSGTSGTEQYFGPGTRLTVT.

The rearrangement links TRBV27 to TRBJ2-1; maybe TRBD2 (6 bases). Trimming took 7 bases from V and 4 from J, leaving 26 bases between them. This CDR3 has 18 residues. Per germline, CDR1 MNHEY and CDR2 SMNVEV (reference sequence). The CDR3 DNA sequence: TGTGCCAGCACCGAACTAGGGCTAGCGAATAGGGAATACAATGAGCAGTTCTTC. Protein product: CASTELGLANREYNEQFF.

DNA for the CDR3: TGTGCCAGCAGAAGACTAGCGAGAGCAGTCTACAATGAGCAGTTCTTC. Translation: CASRRLARAVYNEQFF. The rearrangement links TRBV28 to TRBJ2-1; 8 nucleotides agree with TRBD2. The CDR3 sequence is 16 residues long. Trimming at V came to 6 bases and at J to 3 bases, leaving 10 bases not matched to a gene. From germline, CDR1 is MDHEN and CDR2 SYDVKM.

This sequence joins TRBV7-2 and TRBJ1-3; the D gene is possibly TRBD1 (6 bases). The length of the CDR3 is 16 residues. The V and J ends lost 5 bases and 1 base respectively, with 15 bases between them. Germline values: CDR1 SGHTA, CDR2 FQGNSA. CDR3 sequence (DNA): TGTGCCAGCAGCCCCAGGGTGACAGGTTCTGGAAACACCATATATTTT. This encodes CASSPRVTGSGNTIYF.

The rearrangement links TRBV7-2 to TRBJ2-1; 13 nucleotides match TRBD2. The CDR3 totals 16 residues. Germline CDR1 is SGHTA and CDR2 is FQGNSA. V was pared by 5 bases and J by 6 bases, with 7 bases of the junction left unmatched. CDR3 coding DNA: TGTGCCAGCAGCCCCCAACTAGCGGGAGGGCCCAATGAGCAGTTCTTC. It specifies CASSPQLAGGPNEQFF.

The chain employs TRBV18 and TRBJ2-3; the match to TRBD1 covers 7 bases. V lost 0 bases to trimming and J lost 3 bases; unmatched junction nucleotides: 15. Germline CDR1 and CDR2: KGHSH and LQKENI. This CDR3 has 19 residues. Written as DNA, the CDR3 is TGTGCCAGCTCACCACCAAACCATCGACAGGGAGTTAGGACAGATACGCAGTATTTT. Protein: CASSPPNHRQGVRTDTQYF.

This clone was observed a few times. V usage is TRBV5-6 and J usage is TRBJ2-5, with 8 bases identical to TRBD1. J was trimmed by 0 bases and V by 3 bases; bases with no gene match: 7. Germline CDR1 reads SGHDT; CDR2 reads YYEEEE. The CDR3 is made up of 16 amino acids. As DNA, the CDR3 is TGTGCCAGCAGCTCCAGGGGGCGAGGGTACCAAGAGACCCAGTACTTC. This translates into CASSSRGRGYQETQYF.

In DNA, the CDR3 is TGTGCCAGCAGCCAAGCATTCGGTGCCCAAGTCGGGGAGCTGTTTTTT. It codes for CASSQAFGAQVGELFF. The V gene is TRBV3-1 (or the pseudogene TRBV3-2), the J gene TRBJ2-2; D ambiguous. V lost 1 base and J lost 7, with 16 bases in between. The CDR3 runs to 16 residues. The germline CDR1 and CDR2 sequences are LGHDT and YNNKEL (reference sequence).

The J gene is TRBJ2-3, the V gene TRBV27; 8 nucleotides align to TRBD2. With 4 bases clipped from V and 1 base from J, the junction kept 10 bases outside the gene matches. The germline gives CDR1 MNHEY, CDR2 SMNVEV (reference sequence). The CDR3 totals 17 residues. The CDR3 is CASSWRGARRGTDTQYF. CDR3 coding DNA: TGTGCCAGCAGTTGGCGGGGGGCAAGGAGGGGCACAGATACGCAGTATTTT.